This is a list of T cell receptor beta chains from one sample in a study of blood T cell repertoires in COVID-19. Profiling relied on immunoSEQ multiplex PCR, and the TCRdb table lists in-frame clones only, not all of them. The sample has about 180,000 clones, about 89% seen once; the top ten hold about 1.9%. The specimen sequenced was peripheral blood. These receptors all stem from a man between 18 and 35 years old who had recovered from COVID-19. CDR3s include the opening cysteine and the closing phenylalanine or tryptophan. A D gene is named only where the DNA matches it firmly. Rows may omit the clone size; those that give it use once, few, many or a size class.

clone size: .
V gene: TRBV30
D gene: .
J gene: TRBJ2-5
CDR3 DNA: TGTGCCTGGAGTGGAGTAGCGCGCGAGACCCAGTACTTC
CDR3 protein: CAWSGVARETQYF

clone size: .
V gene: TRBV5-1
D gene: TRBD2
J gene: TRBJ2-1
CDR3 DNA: TGCGCCAGCGGGGTGAGCGGGAGTTACAATGAGCAGTTCTTC
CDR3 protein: CASGVSGSYNEQFF

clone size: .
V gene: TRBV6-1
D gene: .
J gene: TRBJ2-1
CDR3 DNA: TGTGCCAGCAGTGAACGGGGGAGAGGGGTCAATGAGCAGTTCTTC
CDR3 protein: CASSERGRGVNEQFF

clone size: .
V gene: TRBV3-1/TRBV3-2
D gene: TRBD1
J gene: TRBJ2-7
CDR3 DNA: TGTGCCAGCAGCCCAGGGGGCATCAGGACCGAGCAGTACTTC
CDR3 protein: CASSPGGIRTEQYF

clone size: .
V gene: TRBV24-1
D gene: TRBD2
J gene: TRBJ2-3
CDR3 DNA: TGTGCCACCAGTGATTTGGGGCGGGAGCCTACAGATACGCAGTATTTT
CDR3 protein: CATSDLGREPTDTQYF

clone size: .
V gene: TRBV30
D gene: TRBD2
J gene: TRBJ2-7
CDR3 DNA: TGTGCCTGGAGTGCTAGGACTAGCGGGATGTTATCCTACGAGCAGTACTTC
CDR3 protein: CAWSARTSGMLSYEQYF

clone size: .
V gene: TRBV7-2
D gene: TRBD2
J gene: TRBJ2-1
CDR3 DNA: TGTGCCAGCAGCCCGCCCGGGACTAGCGGAAACAATGAGCAGTTCTTC
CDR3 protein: CASSPPGTSGNNEQFF

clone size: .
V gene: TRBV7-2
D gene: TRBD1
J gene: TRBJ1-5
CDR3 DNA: TGTGCCAGCAGCTCTCCATCCCAGACAGGGACATCGGTTCAGCCCCAGCATTTT
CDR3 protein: CASSSPSQTGTSVQPQHF

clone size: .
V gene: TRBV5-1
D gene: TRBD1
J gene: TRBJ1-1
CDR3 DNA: TGCGCCAGCAACGACAGGGGCGGCACTGAAGCTTTCTTT
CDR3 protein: CASNDRGGTEAFF

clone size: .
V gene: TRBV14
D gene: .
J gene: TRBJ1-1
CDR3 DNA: TGTGCCAGCAGCCCGCTTTCGGGAGAAGCTTTCTTT
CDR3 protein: CASSPLSGEAFF

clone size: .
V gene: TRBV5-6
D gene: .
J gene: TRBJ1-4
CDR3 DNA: TGTGCCAGCAGCTACCGACAGCCCCGGCGGGGGGTTAATGAAAAACTGTTTTTT
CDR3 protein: CASSYRQPRRGVNEKLFF

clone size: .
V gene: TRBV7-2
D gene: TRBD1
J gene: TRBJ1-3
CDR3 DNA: TGTGCCAGCAGCTCGCGCCTGGGACAGGCCTCTGGAAACACCATATATTTT
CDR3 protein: CASSSRLGQASGNTIYF

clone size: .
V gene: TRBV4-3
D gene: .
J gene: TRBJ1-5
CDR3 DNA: TGCGCCAGCAGCCAAGATCTTTACAGCCCCAATCAGCCCCAGCATTTT
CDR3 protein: CASSQDLYSPNQPQHF

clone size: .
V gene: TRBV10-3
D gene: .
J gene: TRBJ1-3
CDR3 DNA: TGTGCCATCAGTGAGGGCCGAGGAAACACCATATATTTT
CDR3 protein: CAISEGRGNTIYF

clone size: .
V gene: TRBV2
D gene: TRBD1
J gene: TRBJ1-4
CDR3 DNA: TGTGCCAGCAGTGGTTCCGGGACAGGGTACCGACCTACAACTAATGAAAAACTGTTTTTT
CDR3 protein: CASSGSGTGYRPTTNEKLFF

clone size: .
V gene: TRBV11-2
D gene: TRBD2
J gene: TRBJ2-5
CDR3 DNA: TGTGCCAGCAGCCCATGGGGGCTAGCGGGATGGGACTGGGAGACCCAGTACTTC
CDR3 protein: CASSPWGLAGWDWETQYF

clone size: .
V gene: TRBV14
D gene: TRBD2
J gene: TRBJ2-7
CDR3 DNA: TGTGCCAGCAGCCAATCCTGGCTAGCGGACTACGAGCAGTACTTC
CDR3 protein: CASSQSWLADYEQYF

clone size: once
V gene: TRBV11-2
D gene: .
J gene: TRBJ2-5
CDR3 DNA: TGTGCCAGCAGCTTTAGCGGCCAAGAGACCCAGTACTTC
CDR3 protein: CASSFSGQETQYF

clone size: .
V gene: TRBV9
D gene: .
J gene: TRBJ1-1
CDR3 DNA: TGTGCCAGCAGCCCGACCGGGACTCCCAACACTGAAGCTTTCTTT
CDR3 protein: CASSPTGTPNTEAFF

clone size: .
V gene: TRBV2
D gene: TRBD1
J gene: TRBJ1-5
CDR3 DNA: TGTGCCAGCAGCCGCACGTCACCGGACAGGGAGAAGGGGCAGCCCCAGCATTTT
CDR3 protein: CASSRTSPDREKGQPQHF

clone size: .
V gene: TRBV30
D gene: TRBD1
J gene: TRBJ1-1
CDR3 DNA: TGTGCCTGGAACTTAGGGGACAGGGGGATTTTTATAGAAGCTTTCTTT
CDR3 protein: CAWNLGDRGIFIEAFF

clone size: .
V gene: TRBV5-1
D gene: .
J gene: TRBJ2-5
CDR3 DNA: TGCGCCAGCAGCCAGACTAGATCCGAGACCCAGTACTTC
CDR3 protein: CASSQTRSETQYF

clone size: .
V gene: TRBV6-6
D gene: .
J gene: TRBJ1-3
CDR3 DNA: TGTGCCATCCAGGGTTCCGGAAACACCATATATTTT
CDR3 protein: CAIQGSGNTIYF

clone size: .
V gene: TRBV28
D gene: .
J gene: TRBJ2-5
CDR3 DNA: TGTGCCAGCAGTTTGGGCGGGATCCGTAGTGAGACCCAGTACTTC
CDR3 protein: CASSLGGIRSETQYF

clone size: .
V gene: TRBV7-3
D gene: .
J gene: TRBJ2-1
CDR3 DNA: TGTGCCAGCAGCTCCCTCCCCTACAATGAGCAGTTCTTC
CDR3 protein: CASSSLPYNEQFF

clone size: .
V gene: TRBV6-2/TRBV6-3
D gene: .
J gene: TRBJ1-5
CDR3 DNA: TGTGCCAGCAGTTACCGGAAAGGGGCTGGCAATCAGCCCCAGCATTTT
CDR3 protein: CASSYRKGAGNQPQHF

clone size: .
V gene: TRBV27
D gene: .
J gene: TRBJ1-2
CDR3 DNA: TGTGCCAGCAGTTCCGTTGTAGAAAACTATGGCTACACCTTC
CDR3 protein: CASSSVVENYGYTF

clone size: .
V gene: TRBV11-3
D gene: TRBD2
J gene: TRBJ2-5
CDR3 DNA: TGTGCCAGCAGCTCCGGGACTAGCCTACTCCGCTCGGGAGAGACCCAGTACTTC
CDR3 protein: CASSSGTSLLRSGETQYF

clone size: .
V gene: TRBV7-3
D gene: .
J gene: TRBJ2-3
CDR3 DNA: TGTGCCAGCAGCACACAACCAGGGATGCCAGATACGCAGTATTTT
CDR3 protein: CASSTQPGMPDTQYF

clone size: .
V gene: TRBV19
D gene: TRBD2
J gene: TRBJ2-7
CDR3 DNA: TGTGCCAGTACCCCTAGCGGGAGGGGGGGCTACGAGCAGTACTTC
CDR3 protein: CASTPSGRGGYEQYF

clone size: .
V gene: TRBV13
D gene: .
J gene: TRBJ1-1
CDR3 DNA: TGTGCCAGCAGCCGTTCGGGGGGGCGGTGGGCTTTCTTT
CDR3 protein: CASSRSGGRWAFF

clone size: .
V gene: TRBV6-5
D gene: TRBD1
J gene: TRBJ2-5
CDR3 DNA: TGTGCCAGCACCGAGGGACAGAGGCGAGAGACCCAGTACTTC
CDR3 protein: CASTEGQRRETQYF

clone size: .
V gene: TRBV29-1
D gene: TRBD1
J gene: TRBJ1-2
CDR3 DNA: TGCAGCGTTGACGACAGGGGTGGGTATGGCTACACCTTC
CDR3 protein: CSVDDRGGYGYTF

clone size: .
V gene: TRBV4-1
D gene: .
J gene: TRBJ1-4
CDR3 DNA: TGCGCCAGCAGCCCTCCGGGTCCCACGAATGAAAAACTGTTTTTT
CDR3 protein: CASSPPGPTNEKLFF

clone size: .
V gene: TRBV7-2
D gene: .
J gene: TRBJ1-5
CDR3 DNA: TGTGCCAGCAGGGAGGGTTGGGGCGGTCAGCCCCAGCATTTT
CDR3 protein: CASREGWGGQPQHF